Following are 32 T cell receptor beta chains from one sample sequenced in a study of spatial heterogeneity in lung cancer. Each CDR3 protein is one row after TCRdb ran MiXCR on the 5' RACE reads. The sample has tens of thousands of distinct CDR3 sequences; 9.5% to 15% are singletons. Time point described: sample taken at primary tumor resection. The input material, whole RNA from tumor, nontumor lung or frozen PBMC, was sequenced unsorted. Sequenced material: PBMCs, taken at surgery. The receptors were sampled from a male donor with early-stage non-small cell lung cancer.

This clonotype was seen at least ten times. V is TRBV6-5 and J is TRBJ2-5; D is undetermined. Germline CDR1 MNHEY, CDR2 SVGAGI. CDR3 length: 14 amino acids. The germline V and J ends were trimmed by 0 bases and 9 bases, with 14 bases remaining between them. CDR3 coding DNA: TGTGCCAGCAGTTACTCGTCCGGTGTTGGGGCCCAGTACTTC. It translates to CASSYSSGVGAQYF.

The chain links TRBV5-1 to TRBJ2-5; a possible D gene is TRBD2 (6 bases). The CDR3 runs 13 residues. Trimming took 4 bases from V and 3 from J, leaving 10 bases between them. From germline, CDR1 is SGHRS and CDR2 YFSETQ. In nucleotides, the CDR3 is TGCGCCAGCAGCCGCGGGATCGAAGAGACCCAGTACTTC. The encoded protein is CASSRGIEETQYF.

The chain combines TRBV9 with TRBJ2-3, with unresolved D. This CDR3 is 15 amino acids long. Trimming removed 3 bases at V and 0 bases at J, with 11 bases between. The germline V gene encodes CDR1 SGDLS and CDR2 YYNGEE. The CDR3 is CASSARTASTDTQYF. Here the CDR3 DNA reads TGTGCCAGCAGCGCCCGGACGGCTAGCACAGATACGCAGTATTTT.

This clonotype was seen a few times. The V and J genes are TRBV7-3 and TRBJ2-5, with 9 bases lining up with TRBD2. The V gene end was trimmed by 5 bases and the J gene end by 5 bases; junction bases not matched to a gene: 9. Germline values: CDR1 SGHTA, CDR2 FQGTGA. The CDR3 length is 15 residues. The CDR3 bases are TGTGCCAGCAGCCCGGGCGGGGGGGCCTGGGAGACCCAGTACTTC. Protein sequence: CASSPGGGAWETQYF.

The table lists this clonotype with many counts. V is TRBV5-1 and J is TRBJ1-1, with D possibly matching TRBD1 (6 bases). Germline CDR1 reads SGHRS; CDR2 reads YFSETQ. V lost 3 bases, J lost 4 bases, and 13 bases lay in between. CDR3 length equals 14 residues. This CDR3 is CASSSNRAATEAFF. The CDR3 nucleotides are TGCGCCAGCAGCTCCAACAGGGCGGCCACTGAAGCTTTCTTT.

This clonotype was picked up a small number of times. The chain is built from TRBV12-3 or TRBV12-4 and TRBJ2-3, with 13 bases fitting TRBD2. V lost 6 bases and J lost 1; bases outside the gene matches: 7. The CDR3 has 17 amino acids. The CDR3: CASSRTSGSFGTDTQYF. The CDR3 DNA is TGTGCCAGCAGCAGGACTAGCGGGAGTTTTGGCACAGATACGCAGTATTTT.

CDR3 loop: CASAAQNSYEQYF. DNA for the CDR3: TGTGCCAGCGCTGCACAAAACTCCTACGAGCAGTACTTC. V usage is TRBV2 and J usage is TRBJ2-7; D ambiguous. The V gene's germline CDR1 is SNHLY and CDR2 FYNNEI. The CDR3 extends over 13 amino acids. The germline V and J ends were trimmed by 8 bases and 0 bases, with 11 bases remaining between them.

In its sample, this clonotype was seen a few times. The chain's CDR3 is CASSRDRDSPLHF. The CDR3 region has the DNA TGTGCCAGCAGCCGGGACAGGGACTCACCCCTCCACTTT. The V gene is TRBV12-3 or TRBV12-4, the J gene TRBJ1-6; the match to TRBD1 covers 9 bases. This CDR3 is built from 13 residues. V lost 6 bases and J lost 10; bases outside the gene matches: 4.

This clonotype was counted between two and nine times. The V and J genes are TRBV24-1 and TRBJ2-5; 14 bases match TRBD2. Germline V CDR1 and CDR2: KGHDR, SFDVKD. V lost 3 bases to trimming and J lost 1 base; unmatched junction nucleotides: 9. This CDR3 comprises 19 residues. CDR3 nucleotide sequence: TGTGCCACCAGTGATCCCGGACTAGCGGGAGGAGGGGGCCAAGAGACCCAGTACTTC. This codes for CATSDPGLAGGGGQETQYF.

This clonotype was seen at least ten times. The genes are TRBV27 and TRBJ1-2; D ambiguous. Germline loops: CDR1 MNHEY, CDR2 SMNVEV (reference sequence). The CDR3 is 13 residues long. Trimming took 6 bases from V and 1 from J, leaving 9 bases between them. The CDR3 DNA sequence: TGTGCCAGCAGGCCAGACTTTAACTATGGCTACACCTTC. Protein product: CASRPDFNYGYTF.

This clonotype has just a few counts. The chain couples TRBV7-2 to TRBJ2-7, with no clear D. The CDR3 extends over 11 amino acids. V shed 5 bases and J shed 3 bases, with 5 bases lying between them. Germline V gene sequence: CDR1 SGHTA, CDR2 FQGNSA. The CDR3 DNA is TGTGCCAGCAGCGCCTACTACGAGCAGTACTTC. It specifies CASSAYYEQYF.

This clonotype was found a few times. V and J are TRBV12-5 and TRBJ2-1, with no clear D. CDR1 LGHNT and CDR2 FRNRAP come from the germline V gene. The CDR3 has 16 residues. Trimming stripped 6 bases from V and 0 bases from J, with 15 bases between. The CDR3 sequence is CASGPDPRPSYNEQFF. CDR3 bases: TGTGCTAGTGGACCGGACCCTCGTCCCTCCTACAATGAGCAGTTCTTC.

This clonotype was seen many times. The V and J genes are TRBV6-6 and TRBJ2-3, with 10 bases fitting TRBD2. V gave up 4 bases and J gave up 6 bases; unmatched junction bases: 4. The germline V gene encodes CDR1 MNHNY and CDR2 SVGAGI (reference sequence). The length of the CDR3 is 14 residues. Here the CDR3 DNA reads TGTGCCAGCAGTTCCACTAGCGGGGACGATACGCAGTATTTT. Translation: CASSSTSGDDTQYF.

V is TRBV7-8 and J is TRBJ1-4; possibly TRBD1 for D (6 bases). This CDR3 is built from 16 residues. Germline V gives CDR1 SGHVS, CDR2 FQNEAQ. Trimming pared 0 bases from V and 3 bases from J, leaving 11 bases between. CDR3 in amino acids: CASSLAWGTPNEKLFF. CDR3 in DNA: TGTGCCAGCAGCTTAGCGTGGGGGACACCTAATGAAAAACTGTTTTTT.

The rearrangement links TRBV6-2 or TRBV6-3 to TRBJ2-1; the D gene is possibly TRBD1 (6 bases). Germline V lookup: CDR1 MNHEY, CDR2 SVGEGT. There are 15 residues in the CDR3. Trimming cost V 4 bases and J 9 bases, with 19 bases left between them. The CDR3 is CASSLSLGGWSEQFF. DNA for the CDR3: TGTGCCAGCAGTTTATCCTTAGGGGGATGGAGTGAGCAGTTCTTC.

The rearrangement uses TRBV7-9 and TRBJ2-3; no clear D gene. The CDR3 extends over 15 amino acids. The ends were cut back, 4 bases at V and 2 bases at J, with 13 bases in the middle. The germline V gene encodes CDR1 SEHNR and CDR2 FQNEAQ (reference sequence). Here the CDR3 DNA reads TGTGCCAGCAGCTGGGGTTCTGGCCCCACAGATACGCAGTATTTT. Its protein product is CASSWGSGPTDTQYF.

CDR3 sequence reads: CASSQDPPGGPLTGELFF. CDR3 bases: TGTGCCAGCAGCCAAGATCCTCCGGGAGGGCCGCTCACCGGGGAGCTGTTTTTT. The chain couples TRBV3-1 to TRBJ2-2; 8 bases are a match to TRBD2. The CDR3 spans 18 residues. The V gene end was trimmed by 0 bases and the J gene end by 4 bases; junction bases not matched to a gene: 10. CDR1 is LGHDT, CDR2 YNNKEL, per germline (reference sequence).

The chain combines TRBV11-2 with TRBJ1-2; TRBD1 matches at 7 bases. Looked up from germline, CDR1 is SGHAT and CDR2 is FQNNGV. The CDR3 totals 14 residues. Trimming removed 3 bases from V and 3 bases from J; junction bases left unmatched: 4. The CDR3 sequence is CASSFLTGDYGYTF. For the CDR3, the DNA is TGTGCCAGCAGCTTCCTAACAGGGGACTATGGCTACACCTTC. The entire variable domain, with the rest obtained from reference TRBV11-2 and TRBJ1-2, is as follows: EAGVAQSPRYKIIEKRQSVAFWCNPISGHATLYWYQQILGQGPKLLIQFQNNGVVDDSQLPKDRFSAERLKGVDSTLKIQPAKLEDSAVYLCASSFLTGDYGYTFGSGTRLTVV.

This clonotype appeared a few times. One end of the junction is discordant with germline, which a read error may explain. The genes are TRBV29-1 and TRBJ1-2, with D perhaps TRBD1 (6 bases). CDR1 and CDR2 (germline): SQVTM, ANQGSEA. The CDR3 is 13 residues long. CDR3 sequence: CSVEGGQVYGYTF. CDR3 bases: TGCAGCGTAGAAGGGGGACAAGTATATGGCTACACCTTC.

This clonotype was observed many times. The gene calls are TRBV28 and TRBJ2-6; tentative D call: TRBD1 (6 bases). The CDR3 sequence is 17 residues long. The germline V and J ends were trimmed by 7 bases and 1 base, with 17 bases remaining between them. CDR1 is MDHEN, CDR2 SYDVKM, per germline. The CDR3 reads CASNAGAHLSGANVLTF. CDR3 bases: TGTGCCAGCAACGCAGGGGCCCACCTTTCTGGGGCCAACGTCCTGACTTTC.

This clonotype was seen a handful of times. The V and J genes are TRBV29-1 and TRBJ2-3; 8 bases are a match to TRBD2. This CDR3 is built from 13 residues. The germline V gene has CDR1 SQVTM and CDR2 ANQGSEA. The V and J ends lost 4 bases and 4 bases, in that order; junction bases with no gene match: 4. In nucleotides, the CDR3 is TGCAGCGTTGGTCTAGCGGGTTCAGATACGCAGTATTTT. This codes for CSVGLAGSDTQYF.

The rearrangement links TRBV7-9 to TRBJ2-1; no clear D gene. V dropped 3 bases and J dropped 0 bases, with 15 bases sitting between them. The V gene's germline CDR1 is SEHNR and CDR2 FQNEAQ (reference sequence). CDR3 length: 17 residues. DNA for the CDR3: TGTGCCAGCAGCTTTAGAGCGACCGTTAGCTCCTACAATGAGCAGTTCTTC. Protein product: CASSFRATVSSYNEQFF.

The rearrangement links TRBV7-2 to TRBJ2-3; 9 bases align to TRBD2. The germline V gene encodes CDR1 SGHTA and CDR2 FQGNSA. This CDR3 spans 17 amino acids. V trimming: 5 bases; J trimming: 4 bases; junction bases outside the gene matches: 13. The CDR3 region is CASSVRQRGAAADTQYF. The CDR3 DNA reads as TGTGCCAGCAGCGTAAGACAGCGGGGGGCGGCGGCAGATACGCAGTATTTT.

V is TRBV7-2 and J is TRBJ2-1, with D possibly TRBD1 on 6 matching bases. The CDR3 length is 14 residues. CDR1 and CDR2 (germline): SGHTA, FQGNSA. The V end was cut by 5 bases, the J end by 9 bases, with 17 bases between. The CDR3 is CASSLFRGSGEQFF. CDR3 nucleotides: TGTGCCAGCAGCCTTTTTAGGGGGTCGGGTGAGCAGTTCTTC.

For this clonotype: Given a much more abundant clone one base away, this may be a read error. As the CDR3 is not closed by the conserved phenylalanine or tryptophan, this likely results from a read error. This chain links TRBV3-1 with TRBJ2-7; 8 bases fit TRBD1. This CDR3 contains 17 residues. With 4 bases clipped from V and 2 bases from J, the junction kept 13 bases outside the gene matches. CDR1 LGHDT and CDR2 YNNKEL come from the germline V gene (reference sequence). The CDR3 bases are TGTGCCAGCAGCCGACAGAAACAGACAGGGGTTCCCTACGAGCAGTACCTC. This encodes CASSRQKQTGVPYEQYL.

There are many counts of this clonotype. The gene calls are TRBV7-8 and TRBJ2-5; D not resolved. Trimming removed 3 bases at V and 5 bases at J, with 10 bases between. CDR1 and CDR2 from the germline V gene are SGHVS and FQNEAQ. This CDR3 has 13 amino acids. For the CDR3, the DNA is TGTGCCAGCAGCTTCTGGGGTGGTGAGACCCAGTACTTC. This gives the protein CASSFWGGETQYF.

The gene calls are TRBV5-5 and TRBJ2-5; weak D call: TRBD2 (6 bases). Germline values: CDR1 SGHKS, CDR2 YYEKEE (reference sequence). V was shortened by 0 bases and J by 5 bases, with 11 bases between the two germline ends. This CDR3 contains 14 residues. CDR3 coding DNA: TGTGCCAGCAGCTTGGAGGGAGGAGCCGAGACCCAGTACTTC. Protein sequence: CASSLEGGAETQYF.

This clonotype was seen at least ten times. The chain couples TRBV28 to TRBJ1-2; TRBD1 agrees at 7 bases. Germline CDR1 is MDHEN and CDR2 is SYDVKM. The CDR3 runs to 13 residues. J gave up 6 bases and V 2 bases, and 3 bases lay outside the gene matches. This CDR3 is CASSLGQANGYTF. The CDR3 DNA sequence: TGTGCCAGCAGTTTAGGACAGGCTAATGGCTACACCTTC.

This chain uses TRBV12-3 or TRBV12-4 with TRBJ1-2; a possible D gene is TRBD1 (5 bases). Trimming stripped 2 bases from V and 6 bases from J, with 7 bases between. The CDR3 loop spans 12 amino acids. CDR3 bases: TGTGCCAGCAGTTTAACAGGAGATGGCTACACCTTC. Encoded protein: CASSLTGDGYTF.

This clonotype was counted a few times. CDR3 loop: CASSFRIGADTQYF. CDR3 bases: TGTGCCAGCAGCTTTCGGATAGGGGCAGATACGCAGTATTTT. This chain uses TRBV7-2 with TRBJ2-3; D perhaps matches TRBD1 (5 bases). Germline CDR1 and CDR2: SGHTA and FQGNSA. Trimming shortened V by 3 bases and J by 4 bases, and 11 bases separated the two germline ends. This CDR3 is built from 14 residues.

This clonotype was counted ten times or more. The CDR3 DNA is TGTGCCACCAGTGCACGGACGAACACAGATACGCAGTATTTT. Protein product: CATSARTNTDTQYF. The chain combines TRBV24-1 with TRBJ2-3; D is uncertain. The CDR3 extends over 14 amino acids. Germline CDR1 and CDR2: KGHDR and SFDVKD. Trimming took off 5 bases at V and 2 bases at J, with 10 bases between the two ends.

This clonotype has at least ten counts. The J gene is TRBJ2-3, the V gene TRBV28; D ambiguous. CDR1 and CDR2 (germline): MDHEN, SYDVKM. The V end lost 4 bases, the J end lost 2 bases, and 10 bases lay between the germline ends. The CDR3 has 14 residues. The CDR3 protein is CASSSPGTTDTQYF. The DNA of the CDR3 is TGTGCCAGCAGTTCCCCCGGAACCACAGATACGCAGTATTTT.